Sequencing of this TCR beta chain was carried out in a study of blood T cell repertoires in COVID-19. Whole-study context: Spain, Italy and the United States supplied samples that represented acute and convalescent COVID-19. The analysed material was cDNA or gDNA that came from T cells, B-cell-depleted T cells, or PBMCs.

Original handling: Amplifying reference gene primers gave estimates of nucleated cell counts. Assay: immunoSEQ multiplex PCR; the TCRdb copy retains only in-frame clones and omits some. The V and J calls and clone size are taken from that table; D and trimming were inferred from the DNA. The sample contains over 250,000 clones, around 82% of which appear only once. The junction had 7 bases not matched to a gene; V was cut back by 3 bases and J by 3 bases. The CDR3 is made up of 15 amino acids. Germline V gene lookup returns CDR1 DFQATT and CDR2 SNEGSKA (reference sequence). The specimen sequenced was peripheral blood. The chain uses TRBV20-1 and TRBJ2-3; 9 nucleotides agree with TRBD2. The TCR originated in a woman between 45 and 65 years old who had recovered from COVID-19. The CDR3 DNA sequence: TGCAGTGCTAGTAATAGCGGGGGTATGACAGATACGCAGTATTTT. Amino acids: CSASNSGGMTDTQYF.